The sequence of this T cell receptor beta chain was determined in a study of cytomegalovirus exposure and HLA in healthy donors. Study-level results: Reported results showed that the classifier diagnosed cytomegalovirus status with high specificity and sensitivity.

Libraries were prepared by immunoSEQ multiplex PCR; TCRdb keeps only in-frame clonotypes and omits some of them. Of tens of thousands of clones listed, approximately 96% were seen once; the top ten hold nearly 4.5%. Worth noting for this clone: What it binds is not known.

This sequence originates from a man aged 18-30 years in good health and CMV-seropositive. Sequencing was performed on PBMCs.

The CDR3 here is CSVGTGGRADTQYF. CDR3 bases: TGCAGCGTTGGGACAGGGGGCAGGGCAGATACGCAGTATTTT. This chain joins TRBV29-1 and TRBJ2-3; 11 bases agree with TRBD1. The CDR3 runs 14 residues. V trimming: 4 bases; J trimming: 4 bases; junction bases outside the gene matches: 4. From germline, CDR1 is SQVTM and CDR2 ANQGSEA.